The 25 T cell receptor beta chains given below trace back to one sample, sequenced in a study of T cells after yellow fever vaccination. In TCRdb, the 5' RACE reads were re-called with MiXCR into one record per CDR3 protein. Among about 240,000 distinct CDR3 sequences listed, less than 9% were seen once. This sample comprised CD4+ T cells sorted from PBMCs, obtained 15 days after the yellow fever booster vaccination. These receptors came from a man younger than 45 who received the YFV17D yellow fever vaccine.

Many counts were recorded for this clonotype. The chain recombines TRBV11-3 with TRBJ1-5; D gene unclear. This CDR3 is 16 amino acids long. V was trimmed by 2 bases and J by 6 bases, leaving 17 bases between them. Germline V CDR1 and CDR2: SGHNT, YENEEA. In DNA, the CDR3 is TGTGCCAGCAGCTTACCGCGGGCGATCCAAGGTCAGCCCCAGCATTTT. This encodes CASSLPRAIQGQPQHF. The variable domain in full, with the rest retrieved from reference TRBV11-3 and TRBJ1-5, is EAGVVQSPRYKIIEKKQPVAFWCNPISGHNTLYWYLQNLGQGPELLIRYENEEAVDDSQLPKDRFSAERLKGVDSTLKIQPAELGDSAVYLCASSLPRAIQGQPQHFGDGTRLSIL.

CDR3 DNA sequence: TGTGCCAGCAGCTTATTGCAGCAGGGAAAAGCTTTCTTT. Protein: CASSLLQQGKAFF. The V gene is TRBV7-9, the J gene TRBJ1-1; D perhaps matches TRBD1 (5 bases). CDR1 and CDR2 from the germline V gene are SEHNR and FQNEAQ (reference sequence). The V and J ends lost 2 bases and 9 bases respectively, with 13 bases between them. The CDR3 covers 13 residues.

This clonotype was seen repeatedly, ten times or more. V gene TRBV3-1 combines with J gene TRBJ2-1; 11 bases line up with TRBD2. The V segment lost 6 bases and the J segment 8 bases; nucleotides outside the gene matches: 9. The CDR3 contains 15 residues. Germline values: CDR1 LGHDT, CDR2 YNNKEL (reference sequence). CDR3 coding DNA: TGTGCCAGCAGACGGATAGCGGGAGGGCCTCATGAGCAGTTCTTC. Protein sequence: CASRRIAGGPHEQFF.

In its sample, this clonotype was seen a few times. V usage is TRBV19 and J usage is TRBJ2-1; D ambiguous. With 8 bases removed from V and 3 bases from J, the gap between germline ends came to 14 bases. From germline, CDR1 is LNHDA and CDR2 SQIVND (reference sequence). The CDR3 contains 14 residues. In nucleotides, the CDR3 is TGTGCCAGTCAAGGCGCCGGCTTCTACAATGAGCAGTTCTTC. Amino acids: CASQGAGFYNEQFF.

At least ten counts were recorded for this clonotype. V is TRBV5-1 and J is TRBJ1-6; tentative D call: TRBD1 (6 bases). V was trimmed by 1 base and J by 15 bases, leaving 17 bases between them. Germline V CDR1 and CDR2: SGHRS, YFSETQ. The CDR3 has 14 amino acids. CDR3 amino acids: CASSLLSPGDGLHF. The CDR3 region has the DNA TGCGCCAGCAGCTTGTTATCTCCAGGGGACGGCCTCCACTTT. The variable domain in full, completed from reference TRBV5-1 and TRBJ1-6, reads KAGVTQTPRYLIKTRGQQVTLSCSPISGHRSVSWYQQTPGQGLQFLFEYFSETQRNKGNFPGRFSGRQFSNSRSEMNVSTLELGDSALYLCASSLLSPGDGLHFGNGTRLTVT.

The chain carries TRBV20-1 and TRBJ2-7, with D possibly being TRBD2 (6 bases). The V gene's germline CDR1 is DFQATT and CDR2 SNEGSKA (reference sequence). Between the trimmed V and J ends, which lost 3 bases and 7 bases, there was a span of 19 bases. The CDR3 contains 14 residues. CDR3 bases: TGCAGTGCTAGGCCTACTAGCAGGAGTTGGGAGCAGTACTTC. It codes for CSARPTSRSWEQYF.

Details on this clonotype: The junction differs from germline at one of its ends, possibly a read error. The V and J genes are TRBV5-4 and TRBJ2-1; D possibly corresponds to TRBD2 (6 bases). CDR1 is SGHNT and CDR2 is YYREEE in the germline V gene (reference sequence). The CDR3 covers 15 residues. As DNA, the CDR3 is TGTGCCGGCAGCTTGGGCCTAGCGTACGACAATGAGCAGTTCTTC. This codes for CAGSLGLAYDNEQFF. Combining the CDR3 with reference TRBV5-4 and TRBJ2-1 gives the whole variable domain ETGVTQSPTHLIKTRGQQVTLRCSSQSGHNTVSWYQQALGQGPQFIFQYYREEENGRGNFPPRFSGLQFPNYSSELNVNALELDDSALYLCAGSLGLAYDNEQFFGPGTRLTVL.

This clonotype was counted only a few times. The rearrangement uses TRBV6-1 and TRBJ2-6; D gene uncertain. The V end lost 6 bases, the J end lost 1 base, and 4 bases lay between the germline ends. Per the germline V gene, CDR1 is MNHNS and CDR2 is SASEGT. The CDR3 spans 13 residues. This CDR3 reads CASRSSGANVLTF. The CDR3 bases are TGTGCCAGCAGGAGTTCTGGGGCCAACGTCCTGACTTTC.

This rearrangement joins TRBV29-1 to TRBJ1-4; a weak D match, TRBD1 (5 bases). The germline V and J ends were trimmed by 4 bases and 8 bases, with 11 bases remaining between them. The V gene's germline CDR1 is SQVTM and CDR2 ANQGSEA. The CDR3 loop spans 12 amino acids. The CDR3 region is CSVAWAGEKLFF. The DNA for the CDR3 is TGCAGCGTTGCTTGGGCAGGGGAAAAACTGTTTTTT. Filled out from reference TRBV29-1 and TRBJ1-4, the complete variable domain reads SAVISQKPSRDICQRGTSLTIQCQVDSQVTMMFWYRQQPGQSLTLIATANQGSEATYESGFVIDKFPISRPNLTFSTLTVSNMSPEDSSIYLCSVAWAGEKLFFGSGTQLSVL.

The CDR3 DNA reads TGTGCCAGTACCCGGGGGTTTAGTGATACGCAGTATTTT. It specifies CASTRGFSDTQYF. The gene calls are TRBV19 and TRBJ2-3; perhaps TRBD2 as D (6 bases). Trimming pared 7 bases from V and 6 bases from J, leaving 14 bases between. The CDR3 covers 13 residues. Germline CDR1 and CDR2: LNHDA and SQIVND (reference sequence).

This chain links TRBV14 with TRBJ2-7; D is tentatively TRBD1 or TRBD2 (5 bases each). CDR3 length: 20 residues. V was clipped by 4 bases and J by 2 bases, with 30 bases between them. The germline V gene encodes CDR1 SGHDN and CDR2 FVKESK. CDR3 sequence: CASSPSDSGTTRLGAYEQYF. For the CDR3, the DNA is TGTGCCAGCAGCCCTTCCGATTCGGGGACCACGCGCCTAGGAGCCTACGAGCAGTACTTC.

The chain recombines TRBV30 with TRBJ1-5; D not resolved. Trimming pared 2 bases from V and 8 bases from J, leaving 16 bases between. The CDR3 has 14 amino acids. Germline V gene data show CDR1 as GTSNPN and CDR2 as SVGIG (reference sequence). For the CDR3, the DNA is TGTGCCTGGAGTCTCGGGAAGGGCACGAAGCCCCAGCATTTT. Protein sequence: CAWSLGKGTKPQHF.

The CDR3, as DNA: TGTGCCAGCAGCTCGACCGGGACGGCAGGTTCACCCCTCCACTTT. Residues: CASSSTGTAGSPLHF. This chain links TRBV7-2 with TRBJ1-6, with D possibly matching TRBD1 (5 bases). The V gene lost 4 bases and the J gene lost 9 bases, with 16 bases spanning the gap. This CDR3 has 15 amino acids. Germline assignment: CDR1 SGHTA and CDR2 FQGNSA.

In its sample, this clonotype was seen a few times. The V and J genes are TRBV7-8 and TRBJ2-7; D unclear. Trimming removed 1 base from V and 5 bases from J, with 15 bases in between. Germline CDR1 SGHVS, CDR2 FQNEAQ. The CDR3 contains 15 residues. CDR3 residues: CASSLEYPPRNEQYF. As DNA, the CDR3 is TGTGCCAGCAGCTTAGAGTATCCCCCGAGGAACGAGCAGTACTTC.

The chain uses TRBV24-1 and TRBJ1-5, with TRBD1 matching 9 bases. There are 17 residues in the CDR3. Germline lookup yields CDR1 KGHDR and CDR2 SFDVKD. The J segment lost 6 bases and the V segment lost 3 bases, leaving 11 bases of the junction unmatched. CDR3 DNA sequence: TGTGCCACCAGTGATCCGTCCGGGACAGGGCTCGGTCAGCCCCAGCATTTT. It is translated as CATSDPSGTGLGQPQHF.

At least ten counts were recorded for this clonotype. This chain connects TRBV7-2 to TRBJ2-3; D is undetermined. Trimming took off 2 bases at V and 0 bases at J, with 9 bases between the two ends. The CDR3 is 15 residues long. In germline, CDR1 is SGHTA, CDR2 FQGNSA. The CDR3 loop reads CASSLMGSSTDTQYF. Here the CDR3 DNA reads TGTGCCAGCAGCTTAATGGGATCTAGCACAGATACGCAGTATTTT.

This clonotype was detected only a few times. The genes are TRBV28 and TRBJ2-7; D unresolved. The germline CDR1 and CDR2 sequences are MDHEN and SYDVKM. The V and J ends lost 5 bases and 0 bases respectively, with 11 bases between them. The CDR3 extends over 14 amino acids. The DNA for the CDR3 is TGTGCCAGCAGTCCTCGGTACAGCTCCTACGAGCAGTACTTC. This sequence encodes CASSPRYSSYEQYF.

This clonotype has ten or more counts. The chain recombines TRBV5-1 with TRBJ2-7; D is unresolved. The germline V gene encodes CDR1 SGHRS and CDR2 YFSETQ. The CDR3 runs 12 residues. V lost 0 bases and J 6 bases, leaving 7 bases between the germline ends. CDR3 loop: CASSLASAEQYF. As DNA, the CDR3 is TGCGCCAGCAGCTTGGCCTCGGCCGAGCAGTACTTC.

This clonotype showed up just a few times. The chain links TRBV5-5 to TRBJ2-7; 7 bases line up with TRBD1. The junction had 14 bases not matched to a gene; V was cut back by 4 bases and J by 7 bases. This CDR3 spans 15 amino acids. Germline values: CDR1 SGHKS, CDR2 YYEKEE (reference sequence). CDR3 residues: CASSLLGQNPWEQYF. In DNA form, the CDR3 reads TGTGCCAGCAGCCTATTGGGACAGAACCCCTGGGAGCAGTACTTC.

The chain carries TRBV20-1 and TRBJ2-3; tentatively, D is TRBD2 (5 bases). The CDR3 loop spans 13 amino acids. Germline values: CDR1 DFQATT, CDR2 SNEGSKA (reference sequence). With 4 bases removed from V and 1 base from J, the gap between germline ends came to 9 bases. The CDR3, as DNA: TGCAGTGCTATCCGGCGGGGCACAGATACGCAGTATTTT. It codes for CSAIRRGTDTQYF.

This clonotype appeared a few times. J is TRBJ1-1 and V is TRBV12-3 or TRBV12-4; unclear D gene. The CDR3 is 18 residues long. Trimming pared 7 bases from V and 4 bases from J, leaving 28 bases between. In DNA, the CDR3 is TGTGCCAGCACCCTGGGAGTGCCAGGAGGTTTTTCAGGCACTGAAGCTTTCTTT. Translated: CASTLGVPGGFSGTEAFF.

This clonotype appeared a few times. V gene TRBV9 combines with J gene TRBJ2-5; perhaps TRBD2 as D (5 bases). This CDR3 region has 15 residues. Germline V CDR1 and CDR2: SGDLS, YYNGEE. V dropped 0 bases and J dropped 5 bases, with 14 bases sitting between them. This CDR3 is CASSVGGRGSETQYF. The CDR3 DNA reads as TGTGCCAGCAGCGTAGGTGGGAGAGGGTCCGAGACCCAGTACTTC.

V and J are TRBV12-3 or TRBV12-4 and TRBJ1-5, with 8 positions matching TRBD1. This CDR3 contains 13 residues. The V gene end was trimmed by 6 bases and the J gene end by 7 bases; junction bases not matched to a gene: 5. The CDR3 protein is CASRGTGEQPQHF. The CDR3 bases are TGTGCCAGCAGGGGGACAGGTGAACAGCCCCAGCATTTT.

This clonotype occurred a few times. This chain connects TRBV30 to TRBJ2-1; 14 bases match TRBD2. The V gene's germline CDR1 is GTSNPN and CDR2 SVGIG (reference sequence). After removal of 4 bases from V and 9 bases from J, the junction contained 8 bases not matched to a gene. This CDR3 has 15 amino acids. CDR3 residues: CAWTLGTSGSGEQFF. CDR3 DNA: TGTGCCTGGACCCTCGGGACTAGCGGGAGTGGTGAGCAGTTCTTC. The complete variable domain, with remaining parts taken from reference TRBV30 and TRBJ2-1, reads SQTIHQWPATLVQPVGSPLSLECTVEGTSNPNLYWYRQAAGRGLQLLFYSVGIGQISSEVPQNLSASRPQDRQFILSSKKLLLSDSGFYLCAWTLGTSGSGEQFFGPGTRLTVL.

This clonotype came up many times. This chain connects TRBV6-5 to TRBJ2-7; D unclear. CDR1 and CDR2 (germline): MNHEY, SVGAGI. The CDR3 totals 16 residues. Deletions cut 0 bases from V and 2 bases from J, with 14 bases between. CDR3 residues: CASSYSFSRRAYEQYF. CDR3 coding DNA: TGTGCCAGCAGTTACTCTTTTTCGCGACGCGCCTACGAGCAGTACTTC.